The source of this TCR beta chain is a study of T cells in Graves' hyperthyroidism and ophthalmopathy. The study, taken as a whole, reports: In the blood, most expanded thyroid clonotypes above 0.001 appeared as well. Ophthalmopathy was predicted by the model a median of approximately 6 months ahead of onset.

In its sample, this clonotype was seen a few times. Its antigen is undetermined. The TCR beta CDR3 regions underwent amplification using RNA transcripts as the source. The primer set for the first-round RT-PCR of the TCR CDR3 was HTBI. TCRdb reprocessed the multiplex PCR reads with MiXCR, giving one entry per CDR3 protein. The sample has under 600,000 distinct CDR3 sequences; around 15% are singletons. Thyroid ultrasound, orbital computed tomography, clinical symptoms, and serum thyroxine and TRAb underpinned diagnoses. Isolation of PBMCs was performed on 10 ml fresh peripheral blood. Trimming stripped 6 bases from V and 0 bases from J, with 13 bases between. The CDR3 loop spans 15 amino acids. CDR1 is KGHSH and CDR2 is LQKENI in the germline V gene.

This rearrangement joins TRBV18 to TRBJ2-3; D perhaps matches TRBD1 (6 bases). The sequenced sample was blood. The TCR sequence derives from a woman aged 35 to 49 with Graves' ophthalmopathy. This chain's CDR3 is CASSQKTGSTDTQYF. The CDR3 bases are TGTGCCAGCTCGCAAAAAACAGGGAGCACAGATACGCAGTATTTT.